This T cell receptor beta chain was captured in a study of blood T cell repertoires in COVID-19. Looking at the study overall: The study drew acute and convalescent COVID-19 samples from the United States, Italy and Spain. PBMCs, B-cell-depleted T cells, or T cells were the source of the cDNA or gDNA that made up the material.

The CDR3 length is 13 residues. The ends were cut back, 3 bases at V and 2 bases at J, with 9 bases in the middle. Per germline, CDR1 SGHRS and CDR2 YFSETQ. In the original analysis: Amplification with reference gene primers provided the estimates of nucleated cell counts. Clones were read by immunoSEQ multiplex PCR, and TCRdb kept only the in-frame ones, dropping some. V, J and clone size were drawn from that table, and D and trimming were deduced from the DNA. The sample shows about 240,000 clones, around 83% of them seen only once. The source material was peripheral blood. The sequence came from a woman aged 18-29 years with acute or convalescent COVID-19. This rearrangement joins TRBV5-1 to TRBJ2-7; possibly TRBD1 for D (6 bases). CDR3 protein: CASSSQGTYEQYF. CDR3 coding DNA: TGCGCCAGCAGCTCTCAGGGGACCTACGAGCAGTACTTC.